This T cell receptor (beta chain) was recovered during a study of blood T cells in healthy people across ages. CDR3 size: 15 residues. In germline, CDR1 is SGDLS, CDR2 YYNGEE. V gave up 0 bases and J gave up 13 bases, with 20 bases separating them. Primers used in a second PCR of roughly 7 to 11 cycles were a sample-barcoded 5' primer and a J-beta primer mix. TCRdb analysed the 5' RACE reads with MiXCR anew, one entry per CDR3 protein. Among 1.4 million to 1.5 million distinct CDR3 sequences listed, 42% were seen once. The chain links TRBV9 to TRBJ2-4; D is unclear. The clonotype comes from a woman younger than 30 in good health. Source material: blood. CDR3 nucleotides: TGTGCCAGCAGCGTAGTCAAGGATTCGTACAATGAGCAGTACTTC. It encodes CASSVVKDSYNEQYF.